The text below deals with one T cell receptor beta chain. The antigen is undetermined. Measured with immunoSEQ multiplex PCR; TCRdb has only the in-frame clones, and not every one. Altogether roughly 100,000 clones are present, about 90% being singletons, with the ten largest covering about 5%. This sample was included in a study of T cell responses to AZD1222 COVID-19 vaccine. Trimming removed 7 bases from V and 5 bases from J; junction bases left unmatched: 13. Germline V lookup: CDR1 SEHNR, CDR2 FQNEAQ (reference sequence). The CDR3 loop spans 15 amino acids. The study, taken as a whole, reports: Most donors were white British and more were female, and clonal diversity was possibly underestimated. Sampling that yielded the repertoires occurred only after the peak T cell response.

Material: peripheral blood, obtained on day 0 of AZD1222 vaccination. This rearrangement joins TRBV7-9 to TRBJ2-7; 8 bases agree with TRBD2. The TCR sequence derives from an adult in good health. The CDR3: CASTYSAGGLNEQYF. CDR3 bases: TGTGCCAGCACCTACTCGGCGGGGGGCCTGAACGAGCAGTACTTC.